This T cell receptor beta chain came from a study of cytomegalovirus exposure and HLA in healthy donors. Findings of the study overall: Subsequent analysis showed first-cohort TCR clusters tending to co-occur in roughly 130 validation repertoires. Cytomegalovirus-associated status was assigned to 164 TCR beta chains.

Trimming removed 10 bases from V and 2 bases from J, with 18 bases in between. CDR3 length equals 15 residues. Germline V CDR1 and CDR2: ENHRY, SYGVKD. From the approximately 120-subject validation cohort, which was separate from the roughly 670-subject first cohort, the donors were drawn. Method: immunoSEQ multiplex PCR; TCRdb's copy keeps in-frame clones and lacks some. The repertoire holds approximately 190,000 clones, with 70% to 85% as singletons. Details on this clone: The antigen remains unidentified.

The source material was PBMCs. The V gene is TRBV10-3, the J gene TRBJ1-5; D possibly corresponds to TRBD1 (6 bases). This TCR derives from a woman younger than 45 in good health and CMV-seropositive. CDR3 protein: CATHNRANGNQPQHF. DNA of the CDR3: TGTGCCACCCACAACAGGGCGAACGGCAATCAGCCCCAGCATTTT.